These 25 T cell receptor beta chains were sequenced from one sample in a study of blood T cell repertoires in COVID-19. Sequencing was performed with immunoSEQ multiplex PCR; in TCRdb, only in-frame clones are kept and a portion is missing. There are some 200,000 clones in the sample; more than 75% occur only once, and 17% lies in the top ten. Sample: PBMCs or T cells enriched from blood (not recorded which). The receptor source for this set is a woman aged 45-59 years who had recovered from COVID-19.

This chain uses TRBV10-2 with TRBJ2-7, with unresolved D. Between the trimmed V and J ends, which lost 0 bases and 2 bases, there was a span of 8 bases. CDR1 is WSHSY and CDR2 is SAAADI in the germline V gene. This CDR3 has 14 amino acids. This CDR3 is CASSESGRTYEQYF. The CDR3 bases are TGCGCCAGCAGTGAGTCTGGCCGTACCTACGAGCAGTACTTC.

The chain is built from TRBV19 and TRBJ2-1, with TRBD2 matching over 9 bases. J lost 4 bases, V lost 7 bases, and 11 bases had no gene match. The CDR3 is 16 residues long. Germline V gene sequence: CDR1 LNHDA, CDR2 SQIVND (reference sequence). CDR3 amino acids: CASTPPGAGGYNEQFF. CDR3 nucleotides: TGTGCCAGTACCCCCCCCGGGGCGGGAGGGTACAATGAGCAGTTCTTC.

This chain uses TRBV5-1 with TRBJ2-7; possibly TRBD1 for D (6 bases). The CDR3 contains 15 residues. The V gene's germline CDR1 is SGHRS and CDR2 YFSETQ. V lost 5 bases and J 11 bases, leaving 26 bases between the germline ends. This chain's CDR3 is CASSRQGIGPEGEYF. DNA for the CDR3: TGCGCCAGCAGTAGGCAGGGGATAGGCCCAGAGGGGGAGTACTTC.

The J gene is TRBJ2-1, the V gene TRBV9, with D unclear. Germline V gene sequence: CDR1 SGDLS, CDR2 YYNGEE. V shed 0 bases and J shed 9 bases, with 16 bases lying between them. The CDR3 has 15 amino acids. CDR3 in DNA: TGTGCCAGCAGCGTAGTAAGTATTAGCTCTGGTGAGCAGTTCTTC. Protein: CASSVVSISSGEQFF.

This clone was seen a handful of times. The chain recombines TRBV12-5 with TRBJ2-2; D is possibly TRBD1 (5 bases). The CDR3 runs 13 residues. Germline assignment: CDR1 LGHNT and CDR2 FRNRAP. V was pared by 1 base and J by 7 bases, with 7 bases between. The CDR3 DNA reads as TGTGCTAGTGGTTTGGGCCAGGGCGGGGAGCTGTTTTTT. It codes for CASGLGQGGELFF.

This clone came up once. The rearrangement uses TRBV30 and TRBJ1-5; a possible D gene is TRBD1 (6 bases). This CDR3 is 15 amino acids long. Between the trimmed V and J ends, which lost 3 bases and 0 bases, there was a span of 12 bases. Germline V gene sequence: CDR1 GTSNPN, CDR2 SVGIG (reference sequence). The CDR3 loop is CAWSWGGHSNQPQHF. The DNA for the CDR3 is TGTGCCTGGAGCTGGGGGGGACATAGCAATCAGCCCCAGCATTTT. Based on the CDR3 plus reference TRBV30 and TRBJ1-5, the full variable domain is SQTIHQWPATLVQPVGSPLSLECTVEGTSNPNLYWYRQAAGRGLQLLFYSVGIGQISSEVPQNLSASRPQDRQFILSSKKLLLSDSGFYLCAWSWGGHSNQPQHFGDGTRLSIL.

This sequence joins TRBV28 and TRBJ1-1; no reliable D call. The CDR3 has 14 residues. V lost 4 bases and J lost 0, with 9 bases in between. From germline, CDR1 is MDHEN and CDR2 SYDVKM. The CDR3 protein is CASSWAGMNTEAFF. CDR3 nucleotides: TGTGCCAGCAGTTGGGCAGGAATGAACACTGAAGCTTTCTTT.

The chain couples TRBV3-1 (or the pseudogene TRBV3-2) to TRBJ1-1; D is possibly TRBD1 (6 bases). Trimming took off 4 bases at V and 11 bases at J, with 17 bases between the two ends. The CDR3 consists of 13 residues. The germline V gene has CDR1 LGHDT and CDR2 YNNKEL (reference sequence). The DNA for the CDR3 is TGTGCCAGCAGCCTAATTCCACAGGGAGAGGCTTTCTTT. Protein product: CASSLIPQGEAFF.

This chain joins TRBV27 and TRBJ1-2; D is unresolved. This CDR3 is 11 amino acids long. Trimming shortened V by 8 bases and J by 6 bases, and 10 bases separated the two germline ends. The germline V gene has CDR1 MNHEY and CDR2 SMNVEV (reference sequence). The CDR3 here is CASGERDGYTF. The CDR3 DNA is TGTGCCAGCGGAGAACGGGATGGCTACACCTTC.

This chain uses TRBV5-4 with TRBJ1-2, with 7 bases lining up with TRBD1. Germline CDR1 reads SGHNT; CDR2 reads YYREEE (reference sequence). CDR3 size: 13 residues. With 3 bases clipped from V and 3 bases from J, the junction kept 2 bases outside the gene matches. The DNA of the CDR3 is TGTGCCAGCAGCTCTACAGGGGACTATGGCTACACCTTC. It codes for CASSSTGDYGYTF.

The chain carries TRBV27 and TRBJ2-1, with 9 bases identical to TRBD2. The germline gives CDR1 MNHEY, CDR2 SMNVEV (reference sequence). V dropped 0 bases and J dropped 13; count of bases not matched to a gene: 10. The CDR3 spans 15 residues. The CDR3 coding sequence is TGTGCCAGCAGTTTATCGGTGGCTAGCGGGGCATACCAGTTCTTC. This encodes CASSLSVASGAYQFF.

The J gene is TRBJ2-5, the V gene TRBV28, with TRBD1 matching over 9 bases. Germline CDR1 and CDR2: MDHEN and SYDVKM. The CDR3 spans 18 residues. V trimming: 1 base; J trimming: 4 bases; junction bases outside the gene matches: 13. The CDR3 DNA reads as TGTGCCAGCAGTTTATTAGGTATTATGGACAGGGGATCAGAGACCCAGTACTTC. The encoded protein is CASSLLGIMDRGSETQYF.

The chain combines TRBV28 with TRBJ2-3; a weak D match, TRBD1 (5 bases). The CDR3 consists of 14 residues. The V end was cut by 3 bases, the J end by 3 bases, with 10 bases between. Per the germline V gene, CDR1 is MDHEN and CDR2 is SYDVKM. Here the CDR3 reads CASSFRQGTDTQYF. The CDR3, as DNA: TGTGCCAGCAGTTTTCGGCAGGGAACAGATACGCAGTATTTT.

The V gene is TRBV29-1, the J gene TRBJ2-5; possible D gene TRBD2, 6 bases. Trimming took off 7 bases at V and 1 base at J, with 13 bases between the two ends. This CDR3 comprises 13 residues. Germline values: CDR1 SQVTM, CDR2 ANQGSEA. The CDR3 sequence is CSGLLAVQETQYF. CDR3 sequence (DNA): TGCAGCGGTCTATTAGCGGTCCAAGAGACCCAGTACTTC.

The rearrangement links TRBV7-9 to TRBJ2-7; D may be TRBD2 (5 bases). V gave up 5 bases and J gave up 0 bases, with 26 bases separating them. The V gene's germline CDR1 is SEHNR and CDR2 FQNEAQ (reference sequence). The CDR3 loop spans 19 amino acids. The CDR3 coding sequence is TGTGCCAGCAGCCCCCCTCTGGTTGGAGCGGACCCCGACTCCTACGAGCAGTACTTC. Its translation is CASSPPLVGADPDSYEQYF.

The chain employs TRBV20-1 and TRBJ2-7; 8 bases map to TRBD1. The CDR3 length is 13 residues. Trimming at V came to 3 bases and at J to 3 bases, leaving 4 bases not matched to a gene. Per germline, CDR1 DFQATT and CDR2 SNEGSKA (reference sequence). This CDR3 is CSASKGQGYEQYF. CDR3 in DNA: TGCAGTGCTAGTAAAGGACAGGGCTACGAGCAGTACTTC.

The chain couples TRBV28 to TRBJ1-3; perhaps TRBD1 as D (5 bases). The germline V gene encodes CDR1 MDHEN and CDR2 SYDVKM. V lost 2 bases, J lost 7 bases, and 12 bases lay in between. The CDR3 runs to 14 residues. CDR3 DNA sequence: TGTGCCAGCAGTTTAGGTCAGCCAGGGAACACCATATATTTT. This codes for CASSLGQPGNTIYF.

A few counts support this clone. The V and J genes are TRBV3-1 (or the pseudogene TRBV3-2) and TRBJ2-7; 10 positions match TRBD2. The V gene end was trimmed by 1 base and the J gene end by 1 base; junction bases not matched to a gene: 1. Germline values: CDR1 LGHDT, CDR2 YNNKEL (reference sequence). CDR3 length: 15 amino acids. DNA of the CDR3: TGTGCCAGCAGCCAAGGGACTAGCGGTTCCTACGAGCAGTACTTC. This translates into CASSQGTSGSYEQYF.

The CDR3 protein is CASSSGQGRSPLHF. CDR3 DNA sequence: TGTGCCAGCAGCTCCGGACAGGGTCGTTCACCCCTCCACTTT. V usage is TRBV28 and J usage is TRBJ1-6, with TRBD1 matching 8 bases. Trimming removed 6 bases from V and 9 bases from J; junction bases left unmatched: 7. Germline lookup yields CDR1 MDHEN and CDR2 SYDVKM. This CDR3 has 14 residues.

This chain connects TRBV27 to TRBJ2-2; no clear D. There are 15 residues in the CDR3. Germline values: CDR1 MNHEY, CDR2 SMNVEV (reference sequence). The V end was cut by 0 bases, the J end by 3 bases, with 8 bases between. The CDR3 sequence is CASSLSPRHTGELFF. The CDR3 DNA is TGTGCCAGCAGTTTATCCCCGCGTCACACCGGGGAGCTGTTTTTT.

V and J are TRBV4-1 and TRBJ1-2; tentative D call: TRBD1 (6 bases). There are 15 residues in the CDR3. CDR1 and CDR2 from the germline V gene are MGHRA and YSYEKL. V dropped 0 bases and J dropped 3 bases, with 11 bases sitting between them. CDR3 amino acids: CASSQDWGQDYGYTF. CDR3 nucleotides: TGCGCCAGCAGCCAAGATTGGGGGCAGGACTATGGCTACACCTTC.

In this sample, this clone turned up once. This chain connects TRBV20-1 to TRBJ2-2; 11 bases are a match to TRBD2. The CDR3 has 16 amino acids. In germline, CDR1 is DFQATT, CDR2 SNEGSKA (reference sequence). Trimming took 3 bases from V and 4 from J; bases not matched to a gene: 7. The CDR3 loop is CSASTSGSFATGELFF. CDR3 DNA: TGCAGTGCTAGTACTAGCGGGAGTTTCGCCACCGGGGAGCTGTTTTTT.

The chain combines TRBV27 with TRBJ2-1, with a weak D call TRBD2 (5 bases). With 4 bases removed from V and 4 bases from J, the gap between germline ends came to 26 bases. Looked up from germline, CDR1 is MNHEY and CDR2 is SMNVEV (reference sequence). The CDR3 runs to 19 residues. DNA for the CDR3: TGTGCCAGCAGTTGGCAGAGGACTTTCGCAGCGGATGTTTACAATGAGCAGTTCTTC. Protein sequence: CASSWQRTFAADVYNEQFF.

The CDR3 DNA follows: TGTGCCAGCAGTCTCTACAGGGGACAGTACGAGCAGTACTTC. The encoded protein is CASSLYRGQYEQYF. The chain links TRBV6-5 to TRBJ2-7, with 7 positions matching TRBD1. The trim removed 5 bases at V and 4 bases at J, leaving 8 bases unmatched. Germline V gene lookup returns CDR1 MNHEY and CDR2 SVGAGI. This CDR3 is built from 14 residues.

This clone was detected a few times. The chain combines TRBV18 with TRBJ2-7; the D gene is possibly TRBD2 (6 bases). The length of the CDR3 is 15 residues. Germline V lookup: CDR1 KGHSH, CDR2 LQKENI. Trimming shortened V by 3 bases and J by 1 base, and 13 bases separated the two germline ends. CDR3 protein: CASSPAAGSSYEQYF. CDR3 nucleotide sequence: TGTGCCAGCTCACCTGCAGCGGGCAGTTCCTACGAGCAGTACTTC.